These T cell receptor beta chains were read from a single sample in a study of PD-1 blockade in classical Hodgkin lymphoma. Profiled with immunoSEQ multiplex PCR; TCRdb holds only in-frame clones, not every one. The sample consists of 30,000 to 40,000 clones, approximately 82% of them appearing once. Specimen: peripheral blood mononuclear cells (PBMCs), collected before the second cycle of nivolumab. All receptors come from a human donor with classical Hodgkin lymphoma. CDR3s include the opening cysteine and the closing phenylalanine or tryptophan. The D gene is left open where the match is weak.

d_gene	j_gene	len	v_gene	CDR3aa	CDR3nt
NA	TRBJ1-1	14	TRBV5-1	CASSEGQGTSQAFF	TGCGCCAGCAGCGAGGGACAAGGGACGTCCCAAGCTTTCTTT
NA	TRBJ1-2	12	TRBV30	CAWSPDYYGYTF	TGTGCCTGGAGTCCCGACTACTATGGCTACACCTTC
NA	TRBJ1-2	12	TRBV6-1	CASSDGDYGYTF	TGTGCCAGCAGTGACGGGGACTATGGCTACACCTTC
NA	TRBJ2-3	15	TRBV27	CASSPRQVYTDTQYF	TGTGCCAGCAGTCCTCGACAGGTCTACACAGATACGCAGTATTTT
TRBD2	TRBJ2-1	19	TRBV4-3	CASSQGWLAGEPSYNEQFF	TGCGCCAGCAGCCAAGGGTGGCTAGCGGGGGAACCAAGCTACAATGAGCAGTTCTTC
NA	TRBJ2-5	14	TRBV6-6	CASSYSGTQETQYF	TGTGCCAGCAGTTACTCGGGGACCCAAGAGACCCAGTACTTC
NA	TRBJ1-4	14	TRBV6-5	CASSHQERGEKLFF	TGTGCCAGCAGTCATCAGGAGAGGGGGGAAAAACTGTTTTTT
TRBD2	TRBJ2-1	16	TRBV27	CASSLTLAGGFNEQFF	TGTGCCAGCAGTTTAACCCTAGCGGGGGGGTTTAATGAGCAGTTCTTC
TRBD2	TRBJ2-7	14	TRBV5-6	CATESSGGAFEQYF	TGTGCCACCGAATCTAGCGGGGGGGCATTTGAGCAGTACTTC
TRBD1	TRBJ1-3	16	TRBV29-1	CSVDSSGQNSGNTIYF	TGCAGCGTTGATTCTTCGGGACAGAATTCTGGAAACACCATATATTTT